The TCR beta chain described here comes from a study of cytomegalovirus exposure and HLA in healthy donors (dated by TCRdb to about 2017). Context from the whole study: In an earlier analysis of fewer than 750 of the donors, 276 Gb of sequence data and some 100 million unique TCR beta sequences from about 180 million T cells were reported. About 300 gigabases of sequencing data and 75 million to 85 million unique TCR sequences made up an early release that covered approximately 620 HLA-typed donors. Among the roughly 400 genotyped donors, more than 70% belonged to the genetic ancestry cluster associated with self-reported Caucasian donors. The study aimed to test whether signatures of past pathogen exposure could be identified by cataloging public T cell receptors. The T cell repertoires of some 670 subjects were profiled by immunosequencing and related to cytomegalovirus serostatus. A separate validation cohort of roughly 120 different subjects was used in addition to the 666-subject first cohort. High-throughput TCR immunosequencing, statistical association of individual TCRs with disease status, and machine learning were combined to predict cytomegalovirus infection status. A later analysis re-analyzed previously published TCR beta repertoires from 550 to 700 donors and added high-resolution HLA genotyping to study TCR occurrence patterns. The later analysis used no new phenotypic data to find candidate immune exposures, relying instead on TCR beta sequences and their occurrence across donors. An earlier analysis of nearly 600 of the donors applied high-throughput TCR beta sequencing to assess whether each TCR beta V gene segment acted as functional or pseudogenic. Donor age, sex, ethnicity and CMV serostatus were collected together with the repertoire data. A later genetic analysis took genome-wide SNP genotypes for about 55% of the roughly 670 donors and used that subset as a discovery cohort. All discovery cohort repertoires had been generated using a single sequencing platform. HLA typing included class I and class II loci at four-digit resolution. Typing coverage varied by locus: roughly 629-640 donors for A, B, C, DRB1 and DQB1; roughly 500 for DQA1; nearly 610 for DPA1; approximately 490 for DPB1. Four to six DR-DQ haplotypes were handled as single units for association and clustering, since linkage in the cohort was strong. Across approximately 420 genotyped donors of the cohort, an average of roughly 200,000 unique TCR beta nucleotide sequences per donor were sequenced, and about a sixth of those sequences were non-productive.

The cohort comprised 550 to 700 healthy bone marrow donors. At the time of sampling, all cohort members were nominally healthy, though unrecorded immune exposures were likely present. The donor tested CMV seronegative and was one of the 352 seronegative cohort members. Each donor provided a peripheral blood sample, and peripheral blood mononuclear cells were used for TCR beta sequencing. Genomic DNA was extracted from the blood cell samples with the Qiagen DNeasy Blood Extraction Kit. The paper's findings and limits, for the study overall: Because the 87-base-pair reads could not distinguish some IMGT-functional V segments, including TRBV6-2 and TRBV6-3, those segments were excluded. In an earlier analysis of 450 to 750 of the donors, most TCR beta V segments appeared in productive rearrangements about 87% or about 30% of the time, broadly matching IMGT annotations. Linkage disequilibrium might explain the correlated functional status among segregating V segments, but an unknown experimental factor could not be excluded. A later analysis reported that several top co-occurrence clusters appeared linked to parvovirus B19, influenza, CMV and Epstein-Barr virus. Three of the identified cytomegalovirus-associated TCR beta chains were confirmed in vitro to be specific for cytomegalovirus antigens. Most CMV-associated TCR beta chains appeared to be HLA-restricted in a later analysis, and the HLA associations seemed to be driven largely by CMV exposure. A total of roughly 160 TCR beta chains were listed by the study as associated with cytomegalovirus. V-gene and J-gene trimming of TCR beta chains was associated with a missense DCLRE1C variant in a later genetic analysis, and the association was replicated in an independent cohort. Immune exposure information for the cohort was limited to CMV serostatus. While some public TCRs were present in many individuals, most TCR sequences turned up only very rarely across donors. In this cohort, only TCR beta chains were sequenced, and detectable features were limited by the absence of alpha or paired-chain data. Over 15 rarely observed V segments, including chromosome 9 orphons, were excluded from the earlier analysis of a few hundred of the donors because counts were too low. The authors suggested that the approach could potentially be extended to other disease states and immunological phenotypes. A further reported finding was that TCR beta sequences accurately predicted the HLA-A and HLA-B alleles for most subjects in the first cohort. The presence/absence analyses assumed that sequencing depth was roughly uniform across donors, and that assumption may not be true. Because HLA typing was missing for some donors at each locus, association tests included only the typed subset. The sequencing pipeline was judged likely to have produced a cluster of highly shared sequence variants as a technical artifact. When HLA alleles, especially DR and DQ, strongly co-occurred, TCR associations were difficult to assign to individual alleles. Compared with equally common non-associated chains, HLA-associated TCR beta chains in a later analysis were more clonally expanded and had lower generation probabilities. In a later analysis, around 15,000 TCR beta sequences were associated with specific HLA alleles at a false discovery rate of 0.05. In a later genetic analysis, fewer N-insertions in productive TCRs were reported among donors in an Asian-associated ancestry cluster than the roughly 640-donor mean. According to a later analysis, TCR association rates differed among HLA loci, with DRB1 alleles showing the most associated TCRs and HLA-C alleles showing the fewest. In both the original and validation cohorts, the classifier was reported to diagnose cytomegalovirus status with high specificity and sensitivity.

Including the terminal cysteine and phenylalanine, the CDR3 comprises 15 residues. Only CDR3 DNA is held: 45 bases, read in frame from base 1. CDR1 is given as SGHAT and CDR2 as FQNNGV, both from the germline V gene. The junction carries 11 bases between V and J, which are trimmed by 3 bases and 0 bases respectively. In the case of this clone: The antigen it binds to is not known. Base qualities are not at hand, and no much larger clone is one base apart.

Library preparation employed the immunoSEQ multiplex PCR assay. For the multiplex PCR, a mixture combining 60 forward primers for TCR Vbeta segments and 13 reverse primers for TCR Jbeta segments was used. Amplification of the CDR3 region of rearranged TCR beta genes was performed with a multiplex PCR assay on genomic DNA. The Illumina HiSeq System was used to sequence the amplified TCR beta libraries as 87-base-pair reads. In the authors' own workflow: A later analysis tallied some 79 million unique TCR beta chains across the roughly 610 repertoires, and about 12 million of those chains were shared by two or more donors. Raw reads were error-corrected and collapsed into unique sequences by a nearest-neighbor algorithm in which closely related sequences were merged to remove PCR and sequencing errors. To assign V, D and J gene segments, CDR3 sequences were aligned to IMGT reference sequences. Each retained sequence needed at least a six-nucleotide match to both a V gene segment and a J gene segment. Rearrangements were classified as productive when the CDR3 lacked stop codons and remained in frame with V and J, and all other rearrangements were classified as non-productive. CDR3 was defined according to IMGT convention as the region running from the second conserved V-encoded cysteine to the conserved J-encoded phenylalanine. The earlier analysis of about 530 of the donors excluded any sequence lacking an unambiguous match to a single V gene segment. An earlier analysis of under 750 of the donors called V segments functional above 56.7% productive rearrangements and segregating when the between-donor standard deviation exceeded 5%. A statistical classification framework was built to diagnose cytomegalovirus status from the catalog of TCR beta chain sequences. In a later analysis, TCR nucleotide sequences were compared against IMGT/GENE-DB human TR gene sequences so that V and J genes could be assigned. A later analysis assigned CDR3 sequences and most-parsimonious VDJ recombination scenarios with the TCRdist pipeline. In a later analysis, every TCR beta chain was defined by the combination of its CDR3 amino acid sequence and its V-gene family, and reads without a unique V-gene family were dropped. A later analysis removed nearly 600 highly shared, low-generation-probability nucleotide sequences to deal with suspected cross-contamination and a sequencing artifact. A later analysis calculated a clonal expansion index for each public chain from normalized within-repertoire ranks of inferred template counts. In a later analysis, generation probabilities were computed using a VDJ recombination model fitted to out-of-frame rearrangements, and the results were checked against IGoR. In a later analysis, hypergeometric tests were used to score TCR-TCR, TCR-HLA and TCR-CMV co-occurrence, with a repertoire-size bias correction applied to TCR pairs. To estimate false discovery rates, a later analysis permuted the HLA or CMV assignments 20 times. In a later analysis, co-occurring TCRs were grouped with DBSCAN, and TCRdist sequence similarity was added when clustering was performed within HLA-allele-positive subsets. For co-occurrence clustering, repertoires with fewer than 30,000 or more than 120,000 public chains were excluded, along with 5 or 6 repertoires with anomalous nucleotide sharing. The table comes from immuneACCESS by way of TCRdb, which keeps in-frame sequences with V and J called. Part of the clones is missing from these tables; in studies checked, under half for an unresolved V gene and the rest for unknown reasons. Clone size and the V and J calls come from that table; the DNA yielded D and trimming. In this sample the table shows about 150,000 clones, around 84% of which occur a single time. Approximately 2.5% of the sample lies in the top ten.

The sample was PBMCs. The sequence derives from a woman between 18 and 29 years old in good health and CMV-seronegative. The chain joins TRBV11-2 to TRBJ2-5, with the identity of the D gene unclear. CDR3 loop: CASSFGLSDQETQYF. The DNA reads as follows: TGTGCCAGCAGCTTTGGGCTATCGGACCAAGAGACCCAGTACTTC.